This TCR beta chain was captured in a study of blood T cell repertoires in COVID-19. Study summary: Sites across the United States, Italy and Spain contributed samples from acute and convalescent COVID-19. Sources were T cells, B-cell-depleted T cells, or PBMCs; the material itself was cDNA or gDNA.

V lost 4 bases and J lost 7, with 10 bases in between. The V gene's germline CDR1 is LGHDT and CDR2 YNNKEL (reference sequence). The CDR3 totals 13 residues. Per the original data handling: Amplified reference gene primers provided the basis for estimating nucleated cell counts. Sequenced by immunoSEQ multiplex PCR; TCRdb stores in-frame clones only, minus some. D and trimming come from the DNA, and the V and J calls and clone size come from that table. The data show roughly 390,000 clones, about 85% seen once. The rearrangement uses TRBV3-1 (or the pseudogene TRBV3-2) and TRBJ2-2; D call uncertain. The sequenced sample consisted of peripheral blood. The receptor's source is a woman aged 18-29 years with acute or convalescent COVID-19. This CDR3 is CASSRIEDGELFF. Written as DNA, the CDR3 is TGTGCCAGCAGCCGAATCGAGGACGGGGAGCTGTTTTTT.